One and the same sample provided the 4 T cell receptor beta chains below, sequenced in a study of blood T cell repertoires in COVID-19. Assay used: immunoSEQ multiplex PCR; TCRdb lists only in-frame clones, some missing. Of about 330,000 clones in the sample, around 87% were seen once. The sequencing sample was made of PBMCs or T cells enriched from blood (not recorded which). These receptors came from a woman in her 30s who had recovered from COVID-19.

The genes are TRBV29-1 and TRBJ1-1; D perhaps matches TRBD1 (5 bases). CDR1 and CDR2 from the germline V gene are SQVTM and ANQGSEA. The ends were cut back, 1 base at V and 1 base at J, with 10 bases in the middle. This CDR3 is built from 14 residues. DNA for the CDR3: TGCAGCGTTGAAGTCCAGGGAAAGAACACTGAAGCTTTCTTT. Translation: CSVEVQGKNTEAFF.

The chain couples TRBV7-8 to TRBJ2-1; D remains ambiguous. V was clipped by 5 bases and J by 0 bases, with 11 bases between them. The CDR3 loop spans 15 amino acids. Germline CDR1 reads SGHVS; CDR2 reads FQNEAQ. The CDR3 bases are TGTGCCAGCAGCACCCCGTCGGGCTCCTACAATGAGCAGTTCTTC. Amino acid sequence: CASSTPSGSYNEQFF.

V gene TRBV12-3 or TRBV12-4 combines with J gene TRBJ1-2; D is unresolved. The ends were cut back, 6 bases at V and 6 bases at J, with 11 bases in the middle. This CDR3 spans 12 amino acids. The CDR3 DNA follows: TGTGCCAGCAGCTGGGGAGGGAATGGCTACACCTTC. It is translated as CASSWGGNGYTF.

The rearrangement uses TRBV6-5 and TRBJ1-5, with 7 bases that match TRBD1. After removal of 11 bases from V and 0 bases from J, the junction contained 7 bases not matched to a gene. CDR1 and CDR2 (germline): MNHEY, SVGAGI. CDR3 length: 14 amino acids. The CDR3: CAVQGGYSNQPQHF. The CDR3 bases are TGTGCCGTGCAGGGGGGTTATAGCAATCAGCCCCAGCATTTT.